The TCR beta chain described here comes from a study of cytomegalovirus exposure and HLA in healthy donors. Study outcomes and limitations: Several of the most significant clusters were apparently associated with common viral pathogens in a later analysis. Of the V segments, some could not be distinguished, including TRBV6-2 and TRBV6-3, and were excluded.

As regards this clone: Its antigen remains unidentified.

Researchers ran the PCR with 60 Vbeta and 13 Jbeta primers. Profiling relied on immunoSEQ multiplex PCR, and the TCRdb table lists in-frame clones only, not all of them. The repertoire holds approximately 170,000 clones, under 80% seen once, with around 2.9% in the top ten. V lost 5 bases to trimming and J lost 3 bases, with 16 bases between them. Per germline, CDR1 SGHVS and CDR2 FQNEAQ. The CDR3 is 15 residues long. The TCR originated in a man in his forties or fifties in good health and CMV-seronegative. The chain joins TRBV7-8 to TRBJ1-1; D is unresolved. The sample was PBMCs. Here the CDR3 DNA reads TGTGCCAGCAGCGGTACCCCGGGGAGATACACTGAAGCTTTCTTT. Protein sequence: CASSGTPGRYTEAFF. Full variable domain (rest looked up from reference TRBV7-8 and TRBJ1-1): GAGVSQSPRYKVAKRGQDVALRCDPISGHVSLFWYQQALGQGPEFLTYFQNEAQLDKSGLPSDRFFAERPEGSVSTLKIQRTQQEDSAVYLCASSGTPGRYTEAFFGQGTRLTVV.